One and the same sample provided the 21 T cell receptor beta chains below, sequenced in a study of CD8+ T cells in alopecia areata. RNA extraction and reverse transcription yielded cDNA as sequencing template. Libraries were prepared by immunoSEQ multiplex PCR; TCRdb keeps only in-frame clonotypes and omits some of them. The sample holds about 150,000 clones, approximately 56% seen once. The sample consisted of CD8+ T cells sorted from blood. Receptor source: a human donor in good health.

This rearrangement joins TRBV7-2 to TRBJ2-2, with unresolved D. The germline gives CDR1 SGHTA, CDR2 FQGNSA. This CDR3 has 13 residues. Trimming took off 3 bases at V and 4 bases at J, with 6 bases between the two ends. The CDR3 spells CASSFATTGELFF. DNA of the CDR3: TGTGCCAGCAGCTTCGCGACCACCGGGGAGCTGTTTTTT.

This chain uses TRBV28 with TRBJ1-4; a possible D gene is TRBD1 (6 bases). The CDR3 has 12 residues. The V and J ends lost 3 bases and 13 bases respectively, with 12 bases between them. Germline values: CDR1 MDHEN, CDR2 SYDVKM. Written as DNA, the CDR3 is TGTGCCAGCAGTTTTTTTGGAGGGGGACTGTTTTTT. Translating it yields CASSFFGGGLFF.

In DNA form, the CDR3 reads TGTGCCAGCAGCTTAGACCCCGCGGGTAACTATGGCTACACCTTC. Its translation: CASSLDPAGNYGYTF. The rearrangement joins TRBV7-3 to TRBJ1-2, with unresolved D. The CDR3 contains 15 residues. Germline V gene sequence: CDR1 SGHTA, CDR2 FQGTGA. Between the trimmed V and J ends, which lost 2 bases and 1 base, there was a span of 11 bases. Looking up the rest from reference TRBV7-3 and TRBJ1-2 gives the full variable domain: GAGVSQTPSNKVTEKGKYVELRCDPISGHTALYWYRQSLGQGPEFLIYFQGTGAADDSGLPNDRFFAVRPEGSVSTLKIQRTERGDSAVYLCASSLDPAGNYGYTFGSGTRLTVV.

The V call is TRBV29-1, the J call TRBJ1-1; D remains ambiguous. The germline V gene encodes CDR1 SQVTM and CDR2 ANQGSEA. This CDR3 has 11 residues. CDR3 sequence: CSAPWGTEAFF. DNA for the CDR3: TGCAGTGCTCCATGGGGCACTGAAGCTTTCTTT.

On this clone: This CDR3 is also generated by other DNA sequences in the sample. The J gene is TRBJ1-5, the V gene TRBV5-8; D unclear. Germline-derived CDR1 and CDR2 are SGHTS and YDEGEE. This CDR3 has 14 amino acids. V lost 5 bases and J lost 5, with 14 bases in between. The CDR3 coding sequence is TGTGCCAGCAGTCCGGATCGGCCCCATCAGCCCCAGCATTTT. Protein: CASSPDRPHQPQHF.

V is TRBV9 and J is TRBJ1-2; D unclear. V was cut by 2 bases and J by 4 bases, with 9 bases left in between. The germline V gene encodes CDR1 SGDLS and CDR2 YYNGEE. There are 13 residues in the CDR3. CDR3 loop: CASSVGVAYGYTF. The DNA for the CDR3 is TGTGCCAGCAGCGTGGGCGTCGCCTATGGCTACACCTTC.

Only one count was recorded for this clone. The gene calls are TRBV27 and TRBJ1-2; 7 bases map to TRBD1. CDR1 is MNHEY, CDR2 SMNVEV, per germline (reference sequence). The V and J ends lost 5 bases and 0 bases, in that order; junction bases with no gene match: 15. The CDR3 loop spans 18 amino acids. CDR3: CASSPRQGVGSANYGYTF. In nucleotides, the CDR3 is TGTGCCAGCAGTCCAAGACAGGGCGTAGGGTCGGCTAACTATGGCTACACCTTC.

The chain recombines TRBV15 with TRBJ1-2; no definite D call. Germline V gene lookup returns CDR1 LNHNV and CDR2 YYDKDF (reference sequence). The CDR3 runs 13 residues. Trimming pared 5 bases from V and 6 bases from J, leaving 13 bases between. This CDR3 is CATSPDRWDGYTF. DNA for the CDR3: TGTGCCACCAGCCCGGACCGGTGGGATGGCTACACCTTC.

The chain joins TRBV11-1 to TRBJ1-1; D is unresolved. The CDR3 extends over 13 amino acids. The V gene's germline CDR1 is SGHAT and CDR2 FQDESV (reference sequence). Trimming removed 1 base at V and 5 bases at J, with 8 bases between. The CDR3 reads CASSLVVATEAFF. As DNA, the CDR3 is TGTGCCAGCAGCTTAGTTGTGGCGACTGAAGCTTTCTTT. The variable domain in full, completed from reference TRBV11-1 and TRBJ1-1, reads EAEVAQSPRYKITEKSQAVAFWCDPISGHATLYWYRQILGQGPELLVQFQDESVVDDSQLPKDRFSAERLKGVDSTLKIQPAELGDSAMYLCASSLVVATEAFFGQGTRLTVV.

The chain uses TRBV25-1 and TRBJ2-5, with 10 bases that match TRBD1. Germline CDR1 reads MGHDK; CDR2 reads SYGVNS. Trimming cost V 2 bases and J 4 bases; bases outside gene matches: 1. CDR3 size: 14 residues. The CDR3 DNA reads TGTGCCAGCAGTGAAGGGACAGGGGTAGAGACCCAGTACTTC. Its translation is CASSEGTGVETQYF.

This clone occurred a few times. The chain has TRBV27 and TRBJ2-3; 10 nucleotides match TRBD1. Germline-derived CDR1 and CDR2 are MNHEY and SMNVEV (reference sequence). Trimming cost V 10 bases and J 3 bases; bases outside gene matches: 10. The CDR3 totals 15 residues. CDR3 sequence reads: CAIKPGQGTTDTQYF. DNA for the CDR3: TGTGCCATCAAGCCGGGACAGGGGACGACAGATACGCAGTATTTT.

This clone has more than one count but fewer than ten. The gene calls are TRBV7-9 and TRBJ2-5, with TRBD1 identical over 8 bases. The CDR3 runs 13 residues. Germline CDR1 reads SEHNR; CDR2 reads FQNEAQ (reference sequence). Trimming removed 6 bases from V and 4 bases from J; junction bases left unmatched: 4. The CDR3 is CASRTDRGETQYF. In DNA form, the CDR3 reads TGTGCCAGCAGGACCGACAGGGGAGAGACCCAGTACTTC.

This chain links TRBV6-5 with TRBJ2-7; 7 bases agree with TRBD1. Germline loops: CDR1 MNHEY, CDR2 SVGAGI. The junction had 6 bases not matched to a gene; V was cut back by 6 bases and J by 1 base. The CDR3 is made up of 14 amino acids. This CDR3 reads CASSPHRGSYEQYF. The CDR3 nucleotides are TGTGCCAGCAGCCCTCACAGGGGATCCTACGAGCAGTACTTC.

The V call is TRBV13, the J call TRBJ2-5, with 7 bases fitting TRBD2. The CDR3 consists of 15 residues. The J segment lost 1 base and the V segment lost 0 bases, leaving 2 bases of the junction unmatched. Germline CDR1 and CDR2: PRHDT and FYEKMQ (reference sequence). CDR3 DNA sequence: TGTGCCAGCAGCTTAGGGGCTAGCGGCCAAGAGACCCAGTACTTC. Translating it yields CASSLGASGQETQYF. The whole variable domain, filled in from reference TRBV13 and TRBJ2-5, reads AAGVIQSPRHLIKEKRETATLKCYPIPRHDTVYWYQQGPGQDPQFLISFYEKMQSDKGSIPDRFSAQQFSDYHSELNMSSLELGDSALYFCASSLGASGQETQYFGPGTRLLVL.

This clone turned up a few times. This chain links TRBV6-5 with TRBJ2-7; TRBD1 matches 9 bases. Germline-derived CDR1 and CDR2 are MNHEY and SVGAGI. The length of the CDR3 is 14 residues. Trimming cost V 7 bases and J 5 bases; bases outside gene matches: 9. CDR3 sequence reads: CASIRTGVFHEQYF. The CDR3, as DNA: TGTGCCAGCATCCGGACAGGGGTTTTCCACGAGCAGTACTTC.

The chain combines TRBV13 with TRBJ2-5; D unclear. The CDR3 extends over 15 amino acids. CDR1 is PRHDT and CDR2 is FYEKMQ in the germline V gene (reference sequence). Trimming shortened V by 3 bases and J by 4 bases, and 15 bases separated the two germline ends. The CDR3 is CASSFGPPVGETQYF. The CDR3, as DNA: TGTGCCAGCAGCTTTGGGCCGCCGGTCGGAGAGACCCAGTACTTC.

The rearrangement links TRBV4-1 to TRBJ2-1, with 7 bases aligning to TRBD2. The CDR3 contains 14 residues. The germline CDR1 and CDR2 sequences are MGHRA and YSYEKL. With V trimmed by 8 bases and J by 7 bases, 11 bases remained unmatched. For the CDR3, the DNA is TGCGCCAGCGGGTACGGGACTAAACGGAATGAGCAGTTCTTC. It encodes CASGYGTKRNEQFF.

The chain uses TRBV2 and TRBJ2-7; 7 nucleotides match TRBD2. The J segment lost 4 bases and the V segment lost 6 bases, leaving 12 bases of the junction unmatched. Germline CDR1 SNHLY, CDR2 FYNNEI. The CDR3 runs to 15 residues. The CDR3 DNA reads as TGTGCCAGCAGGGAAACAACGGGACTACTTTACGAGCAGTACTTC. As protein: CASRETTGLLYEQYF.

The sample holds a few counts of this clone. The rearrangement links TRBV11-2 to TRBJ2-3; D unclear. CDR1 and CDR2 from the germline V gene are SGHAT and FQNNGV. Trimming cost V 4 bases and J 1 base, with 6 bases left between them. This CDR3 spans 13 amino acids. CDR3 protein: CASSSGGTDTQYF. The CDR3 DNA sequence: TGTGCCAGCAGCTCCGGAGGCACAGATACGCAGTATTTT.

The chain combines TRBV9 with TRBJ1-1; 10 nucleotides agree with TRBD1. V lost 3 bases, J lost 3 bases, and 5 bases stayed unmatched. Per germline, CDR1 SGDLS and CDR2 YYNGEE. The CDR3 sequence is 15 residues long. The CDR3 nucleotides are TGTGCCAGCAGCGAGACAGGGGGCGCCTACACTGAAGCTTTCTTT. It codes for CASSETGGAYTEAFF.

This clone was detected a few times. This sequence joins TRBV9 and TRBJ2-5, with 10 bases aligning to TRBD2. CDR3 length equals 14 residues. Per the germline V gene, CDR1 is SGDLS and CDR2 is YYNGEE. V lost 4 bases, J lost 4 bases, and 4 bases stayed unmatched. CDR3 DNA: TGTGCCAGCAGCCTGAGCGGGAGGGGAGAGACCCAGTACTTC. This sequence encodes CASSLSGRGETQYF.